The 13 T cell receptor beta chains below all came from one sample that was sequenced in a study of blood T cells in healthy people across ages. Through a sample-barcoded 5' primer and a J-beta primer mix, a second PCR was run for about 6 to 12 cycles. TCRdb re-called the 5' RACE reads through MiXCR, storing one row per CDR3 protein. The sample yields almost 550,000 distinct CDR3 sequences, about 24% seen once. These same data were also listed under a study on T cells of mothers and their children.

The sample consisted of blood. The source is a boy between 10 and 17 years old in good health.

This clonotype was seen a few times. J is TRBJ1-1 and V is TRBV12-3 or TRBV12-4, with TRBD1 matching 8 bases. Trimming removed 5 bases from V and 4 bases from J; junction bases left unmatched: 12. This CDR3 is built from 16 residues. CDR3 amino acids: CASSPIGQGWSTEAFF. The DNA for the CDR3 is TGTGCCAGCAGTCCCATCGGACAGGGATGGAGCACTGAAGCTTTCTTT.

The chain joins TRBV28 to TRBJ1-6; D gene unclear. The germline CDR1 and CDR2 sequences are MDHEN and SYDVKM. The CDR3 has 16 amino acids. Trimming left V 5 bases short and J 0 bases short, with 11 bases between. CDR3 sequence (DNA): TGTGCCAGCAGTCTTGGCTCGAGCTCCTATAATTCACCCCTCCACTTT. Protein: CASSLGSSSYNSPLHF.

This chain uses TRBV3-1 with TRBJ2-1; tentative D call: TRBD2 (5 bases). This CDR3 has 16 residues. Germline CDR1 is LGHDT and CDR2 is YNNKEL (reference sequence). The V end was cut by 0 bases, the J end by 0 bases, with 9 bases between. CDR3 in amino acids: CASSQEAGHSYNEQFF. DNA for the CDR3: TGTGCCAGCAGCCAAGAGGCGGGTCACTCCTACAATGAGCAGTTCTTC.

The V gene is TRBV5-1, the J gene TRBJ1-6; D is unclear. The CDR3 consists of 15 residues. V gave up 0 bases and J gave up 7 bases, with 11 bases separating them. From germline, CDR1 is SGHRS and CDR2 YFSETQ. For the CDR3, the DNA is TGCGCCAGCAGCTTGGATCGGTCCGCCAATTCACCCCTCCACTTT. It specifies CASSLDRSANSPLHF.

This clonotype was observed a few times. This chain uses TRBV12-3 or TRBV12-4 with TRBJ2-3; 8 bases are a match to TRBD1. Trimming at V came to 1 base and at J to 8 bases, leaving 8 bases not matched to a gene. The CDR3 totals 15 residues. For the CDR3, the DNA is TGTGCCAGCAGTTTAGGGCAGGGGGCGCGGATTACGCAGTATTTT. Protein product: CASSLGQGARITQYF.

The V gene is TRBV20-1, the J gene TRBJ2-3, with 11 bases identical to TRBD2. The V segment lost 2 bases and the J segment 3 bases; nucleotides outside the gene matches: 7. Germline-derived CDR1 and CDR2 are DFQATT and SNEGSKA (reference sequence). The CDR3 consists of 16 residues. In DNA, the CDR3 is TGCAGTGCTAGATCCGGTGCTAGCGGGGGGACAGATACGCAGTATTTT. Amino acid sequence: CSARSGASGGTDTQYF.

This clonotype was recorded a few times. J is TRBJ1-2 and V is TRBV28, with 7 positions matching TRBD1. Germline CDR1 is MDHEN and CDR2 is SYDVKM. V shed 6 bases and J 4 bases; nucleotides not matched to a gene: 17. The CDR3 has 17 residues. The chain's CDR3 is CASSRQVRGRQFYGYTF. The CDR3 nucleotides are TGTGCCAGCAGCCGCCAGGTGAGGGGGCGACAATTCTATGGCTACACCTTC.

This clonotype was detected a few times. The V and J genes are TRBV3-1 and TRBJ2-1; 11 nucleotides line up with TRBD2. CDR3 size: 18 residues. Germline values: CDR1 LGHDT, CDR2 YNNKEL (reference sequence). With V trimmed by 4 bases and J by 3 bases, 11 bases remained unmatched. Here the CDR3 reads CASSPLQPGLADYNEQFF. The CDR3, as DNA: TGTGCCAGCAGCCCCCTACAGCCGGGACTAGCGGACTACAATGAGCAGTTCTTC.

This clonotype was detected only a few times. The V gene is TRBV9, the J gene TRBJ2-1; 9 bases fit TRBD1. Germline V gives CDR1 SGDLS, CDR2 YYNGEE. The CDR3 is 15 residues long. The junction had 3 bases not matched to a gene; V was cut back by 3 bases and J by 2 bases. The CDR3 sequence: CASSATGGTYNEQFF. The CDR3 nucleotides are TGTGCCAGCAGCGCGACAGGGGGAACCTACAATGAGCAGTTCTTC.

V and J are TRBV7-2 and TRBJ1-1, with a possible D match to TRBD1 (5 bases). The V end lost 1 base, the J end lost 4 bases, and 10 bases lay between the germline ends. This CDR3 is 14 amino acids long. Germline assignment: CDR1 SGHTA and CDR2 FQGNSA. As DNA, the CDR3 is TGTGCCAGCAGCTTAGTATCCGGGGGCACTGAAGCTTTCTTT. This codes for CASSLVSGGTEAFF.

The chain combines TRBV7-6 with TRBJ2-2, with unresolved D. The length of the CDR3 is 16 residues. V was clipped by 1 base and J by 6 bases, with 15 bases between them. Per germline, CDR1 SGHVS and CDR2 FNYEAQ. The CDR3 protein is CASSLVVPKYSGELFF. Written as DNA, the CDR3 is TGTGCCAGCAGCTTAGTAGTTCCCAAATATTCCGGGGAGCTGTTTTTT.

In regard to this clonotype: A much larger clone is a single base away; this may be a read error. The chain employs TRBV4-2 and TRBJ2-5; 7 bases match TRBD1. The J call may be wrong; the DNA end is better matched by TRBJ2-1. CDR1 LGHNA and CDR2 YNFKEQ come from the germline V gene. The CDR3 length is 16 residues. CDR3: CASSLSPGGEGNEQFF. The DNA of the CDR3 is TGTGCCAGCAGCCTTAGTCCAGGGGGAGAAGGCAATGAGCAGTTCTTC.

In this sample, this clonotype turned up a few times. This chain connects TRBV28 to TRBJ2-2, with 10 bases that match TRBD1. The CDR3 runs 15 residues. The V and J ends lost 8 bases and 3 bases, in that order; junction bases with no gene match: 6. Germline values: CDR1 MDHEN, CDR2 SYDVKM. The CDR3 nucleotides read TGTGCCAGCGGGGGAGGGACAGGGGACACCGGGGAGCTGTTTTTT. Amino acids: CASGGGTGDTGELFF.